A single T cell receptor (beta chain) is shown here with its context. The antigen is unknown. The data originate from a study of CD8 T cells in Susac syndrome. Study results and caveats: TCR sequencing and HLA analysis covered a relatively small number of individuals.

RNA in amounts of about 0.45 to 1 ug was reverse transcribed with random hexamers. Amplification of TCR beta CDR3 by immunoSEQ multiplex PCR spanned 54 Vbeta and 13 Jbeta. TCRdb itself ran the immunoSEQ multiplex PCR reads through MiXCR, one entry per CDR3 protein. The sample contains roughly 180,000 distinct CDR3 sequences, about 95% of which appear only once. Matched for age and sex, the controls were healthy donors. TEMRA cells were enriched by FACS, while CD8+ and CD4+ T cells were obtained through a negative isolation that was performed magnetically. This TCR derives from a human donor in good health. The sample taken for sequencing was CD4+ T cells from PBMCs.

The CDR3 reads CASSPGTSGGYNEQFF. The DNA for the CDR3 is TGTGCCAGCAGCCCGGGGACTAGCGGGGGGTACAATGAGCAGTTCTTC. The chain has TRBV12-3 or TRBV12-4 and TRBJ2-1; 15 bases align to TRBD2. The CDR3 sequence is 16 residues long. V lost 6 bases and J lost 4; bases outside the gene matches: 4.